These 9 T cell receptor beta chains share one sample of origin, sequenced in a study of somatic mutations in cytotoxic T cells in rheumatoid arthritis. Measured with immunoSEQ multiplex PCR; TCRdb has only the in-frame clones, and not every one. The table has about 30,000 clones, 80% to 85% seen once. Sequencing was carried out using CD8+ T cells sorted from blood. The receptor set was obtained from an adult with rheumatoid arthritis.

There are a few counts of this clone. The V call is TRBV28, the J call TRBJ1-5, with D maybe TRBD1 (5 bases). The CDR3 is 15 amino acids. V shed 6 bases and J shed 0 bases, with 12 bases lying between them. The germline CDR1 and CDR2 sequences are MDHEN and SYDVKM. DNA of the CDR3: TGTGCCAGCAGGATACGAGGGGTTAGCAATCAGCCCCAGCATTTT. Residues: CASRIRGVSNQPQHF.

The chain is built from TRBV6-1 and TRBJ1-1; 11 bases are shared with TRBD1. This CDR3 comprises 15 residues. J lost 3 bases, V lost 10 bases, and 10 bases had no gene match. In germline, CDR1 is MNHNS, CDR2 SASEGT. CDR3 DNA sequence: TGTGCCATTGGACAGGGGGCATTGAAGGACACTGAAGCTTTCTTT. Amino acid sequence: CAIGQGALKDTEAFF.

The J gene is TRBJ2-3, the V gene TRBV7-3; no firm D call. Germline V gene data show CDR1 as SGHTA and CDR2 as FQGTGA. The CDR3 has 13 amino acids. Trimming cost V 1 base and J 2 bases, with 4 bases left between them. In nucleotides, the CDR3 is TGTGCCAGCAGCTTAAGCCCCACAGATACGCAGTATTTT. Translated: CASSLSPTDTQYF.

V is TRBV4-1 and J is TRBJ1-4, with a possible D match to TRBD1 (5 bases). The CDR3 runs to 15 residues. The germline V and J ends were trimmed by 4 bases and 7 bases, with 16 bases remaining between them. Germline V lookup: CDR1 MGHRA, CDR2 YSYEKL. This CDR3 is CASSPQGGGGEKLFF. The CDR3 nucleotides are TGCGCCAGCAGCCCGCAGGGTGGAGGAGGTGAAAAACTGTTTTTT.

The CDR3 DNA follows: TGTGCCAGCAGTGAAGTAGGAGGGGCCGGGGATGAGCAGTTCTTC. Translated, it gives CASSEVGGAGDEQFF. This chain connects TRBV6-4 to TRBJ2-1; perhaps TRBD2 as D (6 bases). The CDR3 extends over 15 amino acids. V was trimmed by 3 bases and J by 8 bases, leaving 17 bases between them. The germline V gene has CDR1 MRHNA and CDR2 SNTAGT.

The CDR3 DNA reads TGTGCCAGCAGTGATAGCGGCTACGAGCAGTACTTC. It yields the protein CASSDSGYEQYF. The V gene is TRBV27, the J gene TRBJ2-7; possibly TRBD2 for D (6 bases). Germline V gene data show CDR1 as MNHEY and CDR2 as SMNVEV (reference sequence). The CDR3 covers 12 residues. Trimming stripped 5 bases from V and 3 bases from J, with 8 bases between.

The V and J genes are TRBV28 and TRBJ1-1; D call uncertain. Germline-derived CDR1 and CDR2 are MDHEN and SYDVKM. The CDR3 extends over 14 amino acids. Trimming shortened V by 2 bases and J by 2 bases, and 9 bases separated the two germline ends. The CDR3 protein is CASSLQADNTEAFF. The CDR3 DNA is TGTGCCAGCAGTTTACAAGCTGATAACACTGAAGCTTTCTTT. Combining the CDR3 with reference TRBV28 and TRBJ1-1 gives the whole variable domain DVKVTQSSRYLVKRTGEKVFLECVQDMDHENMFWYRQDPGLGLRLIYFSYDVKMKEKGDIPEGYSVSREKKERFSLILESASTNQTSMYLCASSLQADNTEAFFGQGTRLTVV.

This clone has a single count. CDR3 sequence reads: CASSPSGGMNTEAFF. CDR3 bases: TGTGCCAGCAGCCCCAGTGGGGGTATGAACACTGAAGCTTTCTTT. The rearrangement uses TRBV7-9 and TRBJ1-1; weak D call: TRBD1 (5 bases). V lost 5 bases and J lost 0, with 13 bases in between. Germline CDR1 reads SEHNR; CDR2 reads FQNEAQ (reference sequence). The CDR3 consists of 15 residues.

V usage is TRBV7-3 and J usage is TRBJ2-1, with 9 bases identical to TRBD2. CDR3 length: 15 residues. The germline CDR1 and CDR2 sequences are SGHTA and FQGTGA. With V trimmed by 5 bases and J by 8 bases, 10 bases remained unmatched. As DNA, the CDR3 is TGTGCCAGCAGCCCTACGGGACTAGCTTCTGATGAGCAGTTCTTC. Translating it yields CASSPTGLASDEQFF.